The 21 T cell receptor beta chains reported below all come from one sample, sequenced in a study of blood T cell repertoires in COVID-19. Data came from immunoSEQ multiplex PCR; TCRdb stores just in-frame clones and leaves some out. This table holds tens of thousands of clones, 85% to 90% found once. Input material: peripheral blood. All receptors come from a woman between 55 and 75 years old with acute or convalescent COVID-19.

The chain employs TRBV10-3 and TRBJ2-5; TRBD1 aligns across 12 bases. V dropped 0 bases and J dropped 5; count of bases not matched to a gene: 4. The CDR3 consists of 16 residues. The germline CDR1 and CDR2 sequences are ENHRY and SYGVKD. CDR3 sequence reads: CAISESGTGGSETQYF. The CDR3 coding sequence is TGTGCCATCAGTGAGTCCGGGACAGGGGGCAGCGAGACCCAGTACTTC.

This chain's CDR3 is CASSGHRGNQPQHF. CDR3 nucleotides: TGTGCCAGCAGTGGCCACAGGGGCAATCAGCCCCAGCATTTT. V gene TRBV6-4 combines with J gene TRBJ1-5; D possibly corresponds to TRBD1 (6 bases). The germline V gene has CDR1 MRHNA and CDR2 SNTAGT. The germline V and J ends were trimmed by 4 bases and 2 bases, with 9 bases remaining between them. This CDR3 has 14 residues.

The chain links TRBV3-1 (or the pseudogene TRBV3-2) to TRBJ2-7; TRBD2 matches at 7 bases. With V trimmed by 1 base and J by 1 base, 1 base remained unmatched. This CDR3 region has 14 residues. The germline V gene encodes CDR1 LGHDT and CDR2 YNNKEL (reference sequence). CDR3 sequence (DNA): TGTGCCAGCAGCCAAGGACTAGCATCCTACGAGCAGTACGTC. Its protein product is CASSQGLASYEQYV.

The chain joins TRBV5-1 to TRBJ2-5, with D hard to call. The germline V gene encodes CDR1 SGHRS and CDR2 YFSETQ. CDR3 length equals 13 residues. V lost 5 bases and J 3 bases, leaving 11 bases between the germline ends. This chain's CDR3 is CASSLILEETQYF. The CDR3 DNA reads TGCGCCAGCAGTCTGATATTAGAAGAGACCCAGTACTTC.

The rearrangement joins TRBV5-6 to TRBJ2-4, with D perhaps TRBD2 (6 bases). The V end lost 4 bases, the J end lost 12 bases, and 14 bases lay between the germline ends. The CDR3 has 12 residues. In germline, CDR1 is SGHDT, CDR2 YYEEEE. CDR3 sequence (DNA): TGTGCCAGCAGCCCCGGGACTCCGGATCAGTACTTC. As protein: CASSPGTPDQYF.

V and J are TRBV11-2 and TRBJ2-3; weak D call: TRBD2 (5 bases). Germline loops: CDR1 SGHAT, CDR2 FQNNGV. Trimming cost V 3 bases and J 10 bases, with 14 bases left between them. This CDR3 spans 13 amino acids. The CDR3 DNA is TGTGCCAGCAGCTTGCTTGACGGGGATGCGCAGTATTTT. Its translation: CASSLLDGDAQYF.

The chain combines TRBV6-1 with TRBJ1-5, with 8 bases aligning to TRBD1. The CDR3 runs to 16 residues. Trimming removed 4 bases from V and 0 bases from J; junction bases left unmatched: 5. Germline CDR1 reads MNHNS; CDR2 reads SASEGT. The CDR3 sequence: CASSVGTGYSNQPQHF. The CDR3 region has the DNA TGTGCCAGCAGTGTAGGGACAGGATATAGCAATCAGCCCCAGCATTTT.

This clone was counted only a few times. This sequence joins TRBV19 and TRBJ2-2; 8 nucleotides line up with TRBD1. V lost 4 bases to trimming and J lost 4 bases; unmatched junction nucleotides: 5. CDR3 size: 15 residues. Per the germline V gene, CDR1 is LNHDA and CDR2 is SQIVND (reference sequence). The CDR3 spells CASSRGTGGTGELFF. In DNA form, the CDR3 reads TGTGCCAGTAGTAGAGGCACAGGGGGCACCGGGGAGCTGTTTTTT.

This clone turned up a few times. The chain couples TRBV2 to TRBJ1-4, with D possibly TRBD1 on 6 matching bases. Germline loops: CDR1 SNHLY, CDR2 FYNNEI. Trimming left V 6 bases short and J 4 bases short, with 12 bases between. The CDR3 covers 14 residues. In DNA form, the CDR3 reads TGTGCCAGCAGGGACAGTCAATTTAATGAAAAACTGTTTTTT. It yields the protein CASRDSQFNEKLFF.

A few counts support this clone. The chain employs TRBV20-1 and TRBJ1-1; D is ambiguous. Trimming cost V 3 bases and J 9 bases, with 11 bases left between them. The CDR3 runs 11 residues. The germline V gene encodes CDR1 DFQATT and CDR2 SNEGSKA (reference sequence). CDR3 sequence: CSARTGLQAFF. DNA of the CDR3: TGCAGTGCTAGGACGGGGTTGCAAGCTTTCTTT.

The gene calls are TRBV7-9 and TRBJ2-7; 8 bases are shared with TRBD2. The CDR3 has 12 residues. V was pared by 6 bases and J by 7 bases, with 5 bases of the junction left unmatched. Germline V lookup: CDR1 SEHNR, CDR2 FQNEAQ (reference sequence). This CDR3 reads CASSYSGAEQYV. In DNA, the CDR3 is TGTGCCAGCAGTTATAGCGGGGCGGAGCAGTACGTC.

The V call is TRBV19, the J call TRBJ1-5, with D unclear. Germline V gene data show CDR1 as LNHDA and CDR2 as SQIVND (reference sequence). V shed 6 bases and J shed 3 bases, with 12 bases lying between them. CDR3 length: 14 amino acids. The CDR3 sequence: CASSSGGINQPQHF. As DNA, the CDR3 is TGTGCCAGTAGCTCGGGAGGGATCAATCAGCCCCAGCATTTT.

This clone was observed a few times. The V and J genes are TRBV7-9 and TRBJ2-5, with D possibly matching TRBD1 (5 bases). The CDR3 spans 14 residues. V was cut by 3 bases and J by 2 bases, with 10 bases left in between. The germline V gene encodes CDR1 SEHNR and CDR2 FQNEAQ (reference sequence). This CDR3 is CASSFQGFQETQYF. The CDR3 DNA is TGTGCCAGCAGCTTTCAGGGTTTTCAAGAGACCCAGTACTTC.

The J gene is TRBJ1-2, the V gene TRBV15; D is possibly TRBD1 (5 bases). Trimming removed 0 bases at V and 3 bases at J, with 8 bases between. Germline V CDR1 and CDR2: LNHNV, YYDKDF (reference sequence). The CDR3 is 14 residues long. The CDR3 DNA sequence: TGTGCCACCAGCAGAGATCTACAGGACTATGGCTACACCTTC. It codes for CATSRDLQDYGYTF.

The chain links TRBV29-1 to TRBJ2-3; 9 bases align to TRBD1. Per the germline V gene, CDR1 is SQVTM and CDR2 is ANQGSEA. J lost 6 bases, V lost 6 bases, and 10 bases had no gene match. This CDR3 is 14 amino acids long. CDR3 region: CSVATGTGWDTQYF. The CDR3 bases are TGCAGCGTGGCAACCGGGACAGGGTGGGATACGCAGTATTTT.

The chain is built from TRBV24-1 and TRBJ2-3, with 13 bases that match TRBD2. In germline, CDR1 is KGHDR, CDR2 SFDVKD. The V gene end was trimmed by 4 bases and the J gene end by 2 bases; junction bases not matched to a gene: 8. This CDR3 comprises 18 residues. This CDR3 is CATSDPGTSGIYTDTQYF. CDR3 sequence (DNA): TGTGCCACCAGTGACCCTGGGACTAGCGGGATTTACACAGATACGCAGTATTTT.

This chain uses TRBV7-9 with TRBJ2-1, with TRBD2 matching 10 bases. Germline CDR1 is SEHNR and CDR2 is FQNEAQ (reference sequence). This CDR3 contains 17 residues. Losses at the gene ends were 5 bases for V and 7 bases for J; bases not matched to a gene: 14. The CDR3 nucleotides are TGTGCCAGCAGCACGACCCCAGCGGGAGGGCCGCGGAATGAGCAGTTCTTC. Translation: CASSTTPAGGPRNEQFF.

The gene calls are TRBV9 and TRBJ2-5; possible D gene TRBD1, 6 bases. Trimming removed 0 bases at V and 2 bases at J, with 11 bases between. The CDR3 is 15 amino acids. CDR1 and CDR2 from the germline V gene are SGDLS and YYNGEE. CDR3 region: CASSVAGTPQETQYF. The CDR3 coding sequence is TGTGCCAGCAGCGTAGCCGGGACACCTCAAGAGACCCAGTACTTC.

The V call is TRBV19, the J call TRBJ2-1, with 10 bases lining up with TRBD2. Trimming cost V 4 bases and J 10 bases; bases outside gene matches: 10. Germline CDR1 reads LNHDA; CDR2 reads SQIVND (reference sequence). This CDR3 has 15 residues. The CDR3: CASSRQLAGMGEQFF. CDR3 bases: TGTGCCAGTAGTAGGCAACTAGCGGGGATGGGAGAGCAGTTCTTC.

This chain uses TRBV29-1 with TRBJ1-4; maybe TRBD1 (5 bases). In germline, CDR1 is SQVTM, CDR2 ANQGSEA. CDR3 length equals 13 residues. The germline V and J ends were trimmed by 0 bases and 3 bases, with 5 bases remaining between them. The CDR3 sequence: CSVEDRANEKLFF. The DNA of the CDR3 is TGCAGCGTTGAAGACAGGGCTAATGAAAAACTGTTTTTT.

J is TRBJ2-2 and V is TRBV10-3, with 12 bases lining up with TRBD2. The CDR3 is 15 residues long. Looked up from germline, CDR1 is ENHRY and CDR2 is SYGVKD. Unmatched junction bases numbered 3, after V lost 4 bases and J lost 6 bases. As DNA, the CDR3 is TGTGCCATCAGTGGACTAGCGGGAGAGGCCGGGGAGCTGTTTTTT. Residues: CAISGLAGEAGELFF.